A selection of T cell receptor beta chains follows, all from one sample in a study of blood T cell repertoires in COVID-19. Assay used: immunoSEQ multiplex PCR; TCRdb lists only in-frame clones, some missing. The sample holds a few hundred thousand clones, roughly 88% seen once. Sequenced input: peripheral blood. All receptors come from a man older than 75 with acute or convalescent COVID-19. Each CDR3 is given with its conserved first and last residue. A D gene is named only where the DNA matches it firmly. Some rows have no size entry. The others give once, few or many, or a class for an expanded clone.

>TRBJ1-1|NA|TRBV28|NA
TGTGCCAGCAGACCGGGACACAACACTGAAGCTTTCTTT
CASRPGHNTEAFF
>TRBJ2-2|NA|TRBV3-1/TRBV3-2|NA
TGTGCCAGCAGCCAAGGGGCAGGGATCACCGGGGAGCTGTTTTTT
CASSQGAGITGELFF
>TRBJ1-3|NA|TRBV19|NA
TGTGCCAGTAGTATCGCTGGAAACACCATATATTTT
CASSIAGNTIYF
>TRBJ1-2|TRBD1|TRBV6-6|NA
TGTGCCAGCAGCACCCGACAGGGAACCTATGGCTACACCTTC
CASSTRQGTYGYTF
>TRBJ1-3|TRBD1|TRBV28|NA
TGTGCCAGCAGTCAGGGACAGAGAAGTGGAAACACCATATATTTT
CASSQGQRSGNTIYF
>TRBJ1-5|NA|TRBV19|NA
TGTGCCAGTAGTACATCTACAGGGTACGATCAGCCCCAGCATTTT
CASSTSTGYDQPQHF
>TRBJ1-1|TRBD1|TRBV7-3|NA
TGTGCCAGCAGCCCCTCGGGACAGGAAGCTTTCTTT
CASSPSGQEAFF
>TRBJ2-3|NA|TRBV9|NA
TGTGCCAGCAGCACGGGACTCGCAGATACGCAGTATTTT
CASSTGLADTQYF
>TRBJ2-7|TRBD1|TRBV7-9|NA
TGTGCCAGCAGCCTAGTGGGACAGCCCTCCTACGAGCAGTACTTC
CASSLVGQPSYEQYF
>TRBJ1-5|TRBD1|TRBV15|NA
TGTGCCACCTCCGGGACAGGGGACGGCAATCAGCCCCAGCATTTT
CATSGTGDGNQPQHF
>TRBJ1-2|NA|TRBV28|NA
TGTGCCAGCAGTTGGCCCCCAAACTATGGCTACACCTTC
CASSWPPNYGYTF
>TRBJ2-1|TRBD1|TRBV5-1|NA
TGCGCCAGCAGCATGGGACAGGGGCGGGGATACAATGAGCAGTTCTTC
CASSMGQGRGYNEQFF
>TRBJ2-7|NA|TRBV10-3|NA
TGTGCCATCAGTGAAGGGACACCCTACGAGCAGTACTTC
CAISEGTPYEQYF
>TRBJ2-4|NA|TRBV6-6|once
TGTGCCAGCAGTTACTTTGCAGGGATCGACAAAAACATTCAGTACTTC
CASSYFAGIDKNIQYF
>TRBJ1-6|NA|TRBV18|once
TGTGCCAGCTCACTGGAACTCCAGGGCTCGGATTCACCCCTCCACTTT
CASSLELQGSDSPLHF
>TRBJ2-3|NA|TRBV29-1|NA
TGCAGCGTGAGCCTGAGCACAGATACGCAGTATTTT
CSVSLSTDTQYF
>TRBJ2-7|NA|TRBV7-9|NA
TGTGCCAGCAGCTTAGACCCGGGCAGGGGCCTGGGCGAGCAGTACTTC
CASSLDPGRGLGEQYF
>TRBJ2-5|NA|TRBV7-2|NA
TGTGCCAGCAGCTCCCGACGAGGAGAGACCCAGTACTTC
CASSSRRGETQYF
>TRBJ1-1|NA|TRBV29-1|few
TGCAGCGTTACGGGACACCTGAACACTGAAGCTTTCTTT
CSVTGHLNTEAFF
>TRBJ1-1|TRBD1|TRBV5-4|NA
TGTGCCAGCAGCTTGGGGAACAGGGGTTTGAGCACTGAAGCTTTCTTT
CASSLGNRGLSTEAFF
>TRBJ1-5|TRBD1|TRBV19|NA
TGTGCCAGTAGTATGACAGGGTCGAATCAGCCCCAGCATTTT
CASSMTGSNQPQHF
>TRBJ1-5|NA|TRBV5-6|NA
TGTGCCAGCAGCTTAACCGGGGGTAGTAGCAATCAGCCCCAGCATTTT
CASSLTGGSSNQPQHF
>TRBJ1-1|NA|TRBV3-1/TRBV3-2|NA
TGTGCCAGCAGCCAACTTCGGGACACTGAAGCTTTCTTT
CASSQLRDTEAFF
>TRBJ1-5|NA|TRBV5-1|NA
TGCGCCAGCAGCCCAACAGGAGCTAGCAATCAGCCCCAGCATTTT
CASSPTGASNQPQHF
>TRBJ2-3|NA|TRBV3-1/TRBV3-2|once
TGTGCCAGCAGCCGGCGGGTGACGGGCACAGATACGCAGTATTTT
CASSRRVTGTDTQYF
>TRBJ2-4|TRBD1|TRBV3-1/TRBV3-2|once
TGTGCCAGCAGCCAAGATAGACAGGGCGAGGTGTCCAAAAACATTCAGTACTTC
CASSQDRQGEVSKNIQYF
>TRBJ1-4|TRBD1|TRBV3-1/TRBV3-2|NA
TGTGCCAGCAGCCTTTCCGTGGGGACAGGGACTGAAAAACTGTTTTTT
CASSLSVGTGTEKLFF
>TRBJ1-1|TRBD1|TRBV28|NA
TGTGCCAGCAGTTTAAACAGGGGGCTTAACACTGAAGCTTTCTTT
CASSLNRGLNTEAFF
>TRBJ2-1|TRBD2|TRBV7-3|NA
TGTGCCAGCAGTCCGGGACTAGCAGGCAATGAGCAGTTCTTC
CASSPGLAGNEQFF
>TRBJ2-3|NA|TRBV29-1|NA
TGCAGCGTTGAAGTGGGGGGTGACACAGATACGCAGTATTTT
CSVEVGGDTDTQYF
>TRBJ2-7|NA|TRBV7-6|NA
TGTGCCAGCAGCCTCACTAGGACTGGAACCTACGAGCAGTACTTC
CASSLTRTGTYEQYF
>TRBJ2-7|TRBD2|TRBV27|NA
TGTGCCAGCAGTTTGGGTCGGACTAGCTCCTACGAGCAGTACTTC
CASSLGRTSSYEQYF
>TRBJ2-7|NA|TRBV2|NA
TGTGCCAGCAGTAGCGGGACAACAATTCTATTCGAGCAGTACTTC
CASSSGTTILFEQYF
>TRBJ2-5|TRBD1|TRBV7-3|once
TGTGCCAGCAGCCCGTTTGGGACAGTCCAAGAGACCCAGTACTTC
CASSPFGTVQETQYF
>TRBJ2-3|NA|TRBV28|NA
TGTGCCAGCAGTTTAATGACTGATACGCAGTATTTT
CASSLMTDTQYF
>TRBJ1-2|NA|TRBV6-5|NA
TGTGCCAGCAGTTACGGAGACAGACCCGGCTACACCTTC
CASSYGDRPGYTF
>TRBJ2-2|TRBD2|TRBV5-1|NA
TGCGCCAGCGGCAGTAGCGGGATCATGAACACCGGGGAGCTGTTTTTT
CASGSSGIMNTGELFF
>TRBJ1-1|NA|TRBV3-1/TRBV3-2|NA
TGTGCCAGCAGCCAAGAAGGGGTGATGAACACTGAAGCTTTCTTT
CASSQEGVMNTEAFF
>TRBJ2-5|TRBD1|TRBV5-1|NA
TGCGCCAGCAGCTTAGGACAGGGCGGTTTGGAGACCCAGTACTTC
CASSLGQGGLETQYF
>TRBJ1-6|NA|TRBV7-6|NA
TGTGCCAGCAGCCGAAGCCCTAGCAGCGACAACCTCCACTTT
CASSRSPSSDNLHF
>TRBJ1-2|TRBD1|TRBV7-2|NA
TGTGCCAGCAGCCCCTCGACCGGGACAGGGCCGGGCTACACCTTC
CASSPSTGTGPGYTF
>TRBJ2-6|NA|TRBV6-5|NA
TGTGCCAGCAGTTCCACAGTCTCTGGGGCCAACGTCCTGACTTTC
CASSSTVSGANVLTF
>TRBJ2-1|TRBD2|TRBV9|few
TGTGCCAGCAGCGGAGGGACTAACTCCTACAATGAGCAGTTCTTC
CASSGGTNSYNEQFF
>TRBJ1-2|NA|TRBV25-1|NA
TGTGCCAGTCTCTGGCGAGGTCCGTTTGGCTACACCTTC
CASLWRGPFGYTF
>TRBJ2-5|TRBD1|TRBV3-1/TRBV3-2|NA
TGTGCCAGCAGCAAAACAGGGGGCGGAAAGACCCAGTACTTC
CASSKTGGGKTQYF
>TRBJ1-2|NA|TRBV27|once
TGTGCCAGCAGTTCATACAGGACACTTGAAGGCTACACCTTC
CASSSYRTLEGYTF
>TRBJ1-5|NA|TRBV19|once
TGTGCCAGTAGTAGCCCAGACAGCTATCAGCCCCAGCATTTT
CASSSPDSYQPQHF
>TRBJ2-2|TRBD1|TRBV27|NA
TGTGCCAGCAGGGCGTCCGGGACAGGGCGAACCGGGGAGCTGTTTTTT
CASRASGTGRTGELFF